Presented here are 14 T cell receptor beta chains from one specimen sequenced in a study of blood T cells in healthy people across ages. A second PCR, run for roughly 6 to 11 cycles, used a sample-barcoded 5' primer plus a J-beta primer mix. TCRdb ran MiXCR on the 5' RACE reads and lists one entry per CDR3 protein. The sample holds 790,000 or so distinct CDR3 sequences, 46% seen once. The sequenced material came from blood. The receptors here all came from an older man in good health.

The chain combines TRBV7-2 with TRBJ2-1; 15 nucleotides align to TRBD2. The CDR3 is 15 amino acids. Per the germline V gene, CDR1 is SGHTA and CDR2 is FQGNSA. Germline trimming cut 5 bases from V and 12 bases from J; bases unmatched to any gene: 8. The CDR3 DNA sequence: TGTGCCAGCAGCCCCGGGACTAGCGGGAGGTTAGTGCAGTTCTTC. It specifies CASSPGTSGRLVQFF.

V and J are TRBV20-1 and TRBJ1-4; possible D gene TRBD1, 5 bases. Germline CDR1 is DFQATT and CDR2 is SNEGSKA (reference sequence). The CDR3 runs 14 residues. Between the trimmed V and J ends, which lost 6 bases and 6 bases, there was a span of 17 bases. CDR3 nucleotide sequence: TGCAGTGCGCGGAAAAGGGTAGGGGATGAAAAACTGTTTTTT. Protein: CSARKRVGDEKLFF.

The rearrangement joins TRBV5-1 to TRBJ2-2; a possible D gene is TRBD1 (5 bases). Germline V gene lookup returns CDR1 SGHRS and CDR2 YFSETQ. The CDR3 consists of 16 residues. Trimming stripped 1 base from V and 0 bases from J, with 10 bases between. CDR3 DNA: TGCGCCAGCAGCTTGAGGGGAAGCGCGAACACCGGGGAGCTGTTTTTT. Its translation is CASSLRGSANTGELFF.

V and J are TRBV10-3 and TRBJ1-5; D uncertain. The CDR3 has 13 residues. V gave up 5 bases and J gave up 1 base, with 6 bases separating them. Germline V gene sequence: CDR1 ENHRY, CDR2 SYGVKD. This CDR3 is CAISYGSNQPQHF. In DNA form, the CDR3 reads TGTGCCATCAGTTATGGCAGCAATCAGCCCCAGCATTTT.

This clonotype has at least ten counts. The chain recombines TRBV5-1 with TRBJ2-1; 9 bases are shared with TRBD2. V lost 0 bases, J lost 6 bases, and 7 bases stayed unmatched. Per germline, CDR1 SGHRS and CDR2 YFSETQ. CDR3 size: 16 residues. The CDR3 sequence is CASSLAPAGGLNEQFF. CDR3 sequence (DNA): TGCGCCAGCAGCTTGGCCCCAGCGGGAGGACTCAATGAGCAGTTCTTC. Supplemented by reference TRBV5-1 and TRBJ2-1, the full variable domain reads KAGVTQTPRYLIKTRGQQVTLSCSPISGHRSVSWYQQTPGQGLQFLFEYFSETQRNKGNFPGRFSGRQFSNSRSEMNVSTLELGDSALYLCASSLAPAGGLNEQFFGPGTRLTVL.

In its sample, this clonotype was seen a few times. The gene calls are TRBV28 and TRBJ2-7, with TRBD2 as a possible D gene (7 bases). The V gene's germline CDR1 is MDHEN and CDR2 SYDVKM. CDR3 length: 16 residues. The V end lost 4 bases, the J end lost 6 bases, and 22 bases lay between the germline ends. CDR3 loop: CASSSEGGGAVSEQYF. CDR3 DNA: TGTGCCAGCAGTTCTGAAGGGGGGGGGGCGGTAAGCGAGCAGTACTTC.

V and J are TRBV5-4 and TRBJ2-7; 11 nucleotides match TRBD2. V trimming: 4 bases; J trimming: 2 bases; junction bases outside the gene matches: 5. In germline, CDR1 is SGHNT, CDR2 YYREEE (reference sequence). The CDR3 runs to 15 residues. The CDR3, as DNA: TGTGCCAGCAGCCCTCGACTAGCGGGAACCTACGAGCAGTACTTC. Its translation is CASSPRLAGTYEQYF. Full variable domain (rest looked up from reference TRBV5-4 and TRBJ2-7): ETGVTQSPTHLIKTRGQQVTLRCSSQSGHNTVSWYQQALGQGPQFIFQYYREEENGRGNFPPRFSGLQFPNYSSELNVNALELDDSALYLCASSPRLAGTYEQYFGPGTRLTVT.

The J gene is TRBJ1-6, the V gene TRBV7-2; the match to TRBD1 covers 10 bases. Germline lookup yields CDR1 SGHTA and CDR2 FQGNSA. V lost 3 bases to trimming and J lost 5 bases; unmatched junction nucleotides: 1. The CDR3 is 15 residues long. CDR3 in DNA: TGTGCCAGCAGCTTTGACAGGGGGCATAATTCACCCCTCCACTTT. Translation gives CASSFDRGHNSPLHF. The full variable domain, in which reference TRBV7-2 and TRBJ1-6 provide the parts outside the CDR3, is GAGVSQSPSNKVTEKGKDVELRCDPISGHTALYWYRQSLGQGLEFLIYFQGNSAPDKSGLPSDRFSAERTGGSVSTLTIQRTQQEDSAVYLCASSFDRGHNSPLHFGNGTRLTVT.

This chain uses TRBV7-2 with TRBJ2-1; D is undetermined. CDR1 and CDR2 (germline): SGHTA, FQGNSA. V was pared by 2 bases and J by 0 bases, with 11 bases between. CDR3 size: 16 residues. The CDR3 coding sequence is TGTGCCAGCAGCTTACAAACTGGAAGCTCCTACAATGAGCAGTTCTTC. As protein: CASSLQTGSSYNEQFF.

The rearrangement joins TRBV29-1 to TRBJ2-1, with a weak D call TRBD1 (6 bases). Near its end, the DNA agrees better with TRBJ2-7, so the J call may be wrong. CDR1 and CDR2 from the germline V gene are SQVTM and ANQGSEA. The CDR3 has 11 amino acids. The CDR3 is CSAGWDNEQYF. CDR3 in DNA: TGCAGCGCGGGGTGGGACAATGAGCAGTACTTC.

This clonotype was recorded a few times. The V gene is TRBV4-2, the J gene TRBJ1-1; 7 nucleotides line up with TRBD1. Per germline, CDR1 LGHNA and CDR2 YNFKEQ. CDR3 length equals 14 residues. Losses at the gene ends were 3 bases for V and 4 bases for J; bases not matched to a gene: 5. The CDR3 coding sequence is TGTGCCAGCAGCCAGGGGACAGTAGGCACTGAAGCTTTCTTT. As protein: CASSQGTVGTEAFF.

V gene TRBV20-1 combines with J gene TRBJ1-5, with unresolved D. Germline values: CDR1 DFQATT, CDR2 SNEGSKA (reference sequence). The CDR3 is 13 residues long. Trimming left V 0 bases short and J 4 bases short, with 7 bases between. CDR3 sequence (DNA): TGCAGTGCTAGAGATCAGTGGAATCAGCCCCAGCATTTT. Translated: CSARDQWNQPQHF.

The chain joins TRBV2 to TRBJ2-4, with 9 positions matching TRBD1. The CDR3 loop spans 14 amino acids. From germline, CDR1 is SNHLY and CDR2 FYNNEI. J was trimmed by 13 bases and V by 5 bases; bases with no gene match: 12. DNA for the CDR3: TGTGCCAGCAGTCCCCGACAGGGGGGAGATGAGCAGTACTTC. Protein product: CASSPRQGGDEQYF.

This clonotype has just a few counts. The chain is built from TRBV10-3 and TRBJ2-3; TRBD1 matches 11 bases. The CDR3 totals 16 residues. Germline CDR1 reads ENHRY; CDR2 reads SYGVKD. V was clipped by 0 bases and J by 5 bases; unmatched bases: 4. CDR3: CAISESGQGAKDTQYF. The CDR3 DNA reads as TGTGCCATCAGTGAGTCCGGACAGGGGGCGAAAGATACGCAGTATTTT.